This TCR beta chain was recorded in a study of blood T cells in healthy people across ages. Trimming removed 6 bases from V and 3 bases from J, with 9 bases in between. The CDR3 runs to 13 residues. With a J-beta primer mix and a sample-barcoded 5' primer, a second PCR ran roughly 6 to 12 cycles. In TCRdb, the 5' RACE reads were re-called with MiXCR into one record per CDR3 protein. The sample includes some 1.5 million distinct CDR3 sequences, 40% to 45% of them seen just once. The sample was blood. The sequence came from a woman in her late teens or twenties in good health. J is TRBJ1-5 and V is TRBV12-3 or TRBV12-4; D gene ambiguous. The CDR3 sequence is CASSRSANQPQHF. Here the CDR3 DNA reads TGTGCCAGCAGCCGCTCAGCCAATCAGCCCCAGCATTTT.